The 3 T cell receptor beta chains listed next were all sequenced from one sample in a study of blood T cell repertoires in COVID-19. TCRdb's table, derived via immunoSEQ multiplex PCR, lists solely in-frame clones and lacks some. Here the sample spans a few hundred thousand clones, more than 75% being singletons. The source material was PBMCs or T cells enriched from blood (not recorded which). The receptors were sampled from a man aged 35 to 55 in a cohort exposed to, infected with or recovered from COVID-19 (not recorded which).

V gene TRBV6-5 combines with J gene TRBJ1-1; D is perhaps TRBD1 (6 bases). Germline CDR1 MNHEY, CDR2 SVGAGI. CDR3 length: 14 amino acids. V gave up 7 bases and J gave up 6 bases, with 18 bases separating them. This CDR3 reads CASTWGRSGSEAFF. DNA of the CDR3: TGTGCCAGCACTTGGGGGCGAAGTGGTTCTGAAGCTTTCTTT.

This clone was counted once. The chain has TRBV19 and TRBJ2-4, with D possibly matching TRBD1 (7 bases). The germline V gene has CDR1 LNHDA and CDR2 SQIVND (reference sequence). The CDR3 is 18 residues long. Trimming left V 3 bases short and J 1 base short, with 19 bases between. CDR3 sequence (DNA): TGTGCCAGTAGTATGCGGGACAGCCTATCGATGGCCAAAAACATTCAGTACTTC. It translates to CASSMRDSLSMAKNIQYF. Complete variable domain (other parts from reference TRBV19 and TRBJ2-4): DGGITQSPKYLFRKEGQNVTLSCEQNLNHDAMYWYRQDPGQGLRLIYYSQIVNDFQKGDIAEGYSVSREKKESFPLTVTSAQKNPTAFYLCASSMRDSLSMAKNIQYFGAGTRLSVL.

This clone came up a few times. This chain joins TRBV30 and TRBJ2-7; 10 bases line up with TRBD1. Germline loops: CDR1 GTSNPN, CDR2 SVGIG (reference sequence). There are 14 residues in the CDR3. Losses at the gene ends were 0 bases for V and 5 bases for J; bases not matched to a gene: 4. CDR3 in amino acids: CAWSVGTGDDEQYF. CDR3 in DNA: TGTGCCTGGAGTGTGGGGACAGGGGATGACGAGCAGTACTTC.